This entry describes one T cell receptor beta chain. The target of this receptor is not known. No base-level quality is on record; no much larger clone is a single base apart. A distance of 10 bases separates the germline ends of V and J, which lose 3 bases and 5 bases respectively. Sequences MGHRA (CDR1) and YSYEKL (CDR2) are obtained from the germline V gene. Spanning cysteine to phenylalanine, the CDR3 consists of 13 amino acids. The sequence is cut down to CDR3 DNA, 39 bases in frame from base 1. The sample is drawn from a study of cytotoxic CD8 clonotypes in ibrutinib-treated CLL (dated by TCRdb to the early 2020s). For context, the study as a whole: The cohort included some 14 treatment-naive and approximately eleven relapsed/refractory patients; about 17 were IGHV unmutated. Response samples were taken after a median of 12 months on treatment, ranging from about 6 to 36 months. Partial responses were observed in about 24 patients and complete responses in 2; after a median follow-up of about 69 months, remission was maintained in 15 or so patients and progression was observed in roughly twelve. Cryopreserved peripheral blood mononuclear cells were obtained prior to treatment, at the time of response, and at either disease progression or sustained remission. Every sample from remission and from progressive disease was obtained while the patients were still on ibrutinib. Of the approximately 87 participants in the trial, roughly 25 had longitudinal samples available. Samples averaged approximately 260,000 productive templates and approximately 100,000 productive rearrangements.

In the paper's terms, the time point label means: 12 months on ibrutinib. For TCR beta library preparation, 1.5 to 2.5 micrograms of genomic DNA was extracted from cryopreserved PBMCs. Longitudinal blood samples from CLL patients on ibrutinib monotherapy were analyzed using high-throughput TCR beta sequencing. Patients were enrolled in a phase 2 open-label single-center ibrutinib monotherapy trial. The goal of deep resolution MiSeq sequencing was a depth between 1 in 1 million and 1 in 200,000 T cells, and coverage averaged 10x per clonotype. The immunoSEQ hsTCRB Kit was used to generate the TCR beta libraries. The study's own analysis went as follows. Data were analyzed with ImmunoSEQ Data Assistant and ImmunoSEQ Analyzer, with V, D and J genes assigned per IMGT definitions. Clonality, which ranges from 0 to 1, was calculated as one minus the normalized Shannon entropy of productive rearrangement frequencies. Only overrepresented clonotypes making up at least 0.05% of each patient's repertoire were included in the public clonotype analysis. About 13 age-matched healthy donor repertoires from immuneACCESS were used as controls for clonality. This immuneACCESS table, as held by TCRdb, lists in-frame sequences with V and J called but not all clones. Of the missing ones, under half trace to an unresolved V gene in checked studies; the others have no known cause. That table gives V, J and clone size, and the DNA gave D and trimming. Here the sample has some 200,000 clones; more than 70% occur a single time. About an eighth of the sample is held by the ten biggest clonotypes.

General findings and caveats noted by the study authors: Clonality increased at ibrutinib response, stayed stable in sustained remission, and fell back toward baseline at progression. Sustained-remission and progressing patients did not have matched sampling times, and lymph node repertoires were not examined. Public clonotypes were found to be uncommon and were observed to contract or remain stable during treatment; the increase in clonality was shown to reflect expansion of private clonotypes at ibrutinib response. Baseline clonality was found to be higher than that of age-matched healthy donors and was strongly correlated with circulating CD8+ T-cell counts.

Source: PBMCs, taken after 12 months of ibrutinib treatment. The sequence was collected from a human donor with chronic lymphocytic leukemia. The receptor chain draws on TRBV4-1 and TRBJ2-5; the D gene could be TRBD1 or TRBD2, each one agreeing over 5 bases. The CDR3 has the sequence CASSHGGEETQYF. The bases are TGCGCCAGCAGCCATGGGGGAGAGGAGACCCAGTACTTC.